The 12 T cell receptor beta chains in this list originate from one sample, sequenced in a study of shared clonotypes between healthy human individuals. TCRdb's copy holds only in-frame clones and misses some; the assay was immunoSEQ multiplex PCR. The sample yields a few million clones, approximately 95% seen once. Sequencing was done on a sample of naive CD4+ T cells from PBMCs. Sample subset: CD45RA+ positively selected. These receptors came from a man between 18 and 29 years old in good health. Some clones in this sample may be carry-over from other donors' samples.

On this clone: A junction end diverges from the germline sequence, so it may reflect a read error. J is TRBJ2-7 and V is TRBV6-1; D possibly corresponds to TRBD2 (6 bases). Germline V gene sequence: CDR1 MNHNS, CDR2 SASEGT. The CDR3 consists of 16 residues. The CDR3 DNA sequence: TGTGCCAGCAGGGAAGTCGGGGGACGAGGGGCCTACGAGCAGTACTTC. Translation: CASREVGGRGAYEQYF.

V gene TRBV5-1 combines with J gene TRBJ1-1; TRBD1 agrees at 9 bases. Germline CDR1 is SGHRS and CDR2 is YFSETQ. J gave up 4 bases and V 4 bases, and 8 bases lay outside the gene matches. This CDR3 has 15 amino acids. The CDR3 spells CASSRGDRAPTEAFF. The CDR3 DNA sequence: TGCGCCAGCAGCCGGGGGGACAGGGCGCCCACTGAAGCTTTCTTT.

The J gene is TRBJ2-1, the V gene TRBV29-1, with TRBD2 matching over 8 bases. The CDR3 length is 15 residues. V gave up 6 bases and J gave up 9 bases; unmatched junction bases: 16. CDR1 is SQVTM and CDR2 is ANQGSEA in the germline V gene. CDR3 loop: CSVGQSGSYDSEQFF. The CDR3 nucleotides read TGCAGCGTGGGACAAAGCGGGAGTTACGATAGTGAGCAGTTCTTC.

The chain carries TRBV11-2 and TRBJ2-3; D possibly matches TRBD1 or TRBD2 (5 bases each). Germline V gene data show CDR1 as SGHAT and CDR2 as FQNNGV. V lost 2 bases and J lost 1, with 10 bases in between. This CDR3 comprises 15 residues. CDR3 sequence: CASSLLGDRTDTQYF. In DNA, the CDR3 is TGTGCCAGCAGCTTATTAGGGGACCGCACAGATACGCAGTATTTT. The variable domain in full, completed from reference TRBV11-2 and TRBJ2-3, reads EAGVAQSPRYKIIEKRQSVAFWCNPISGHATLYWYQQILGQGPKLLIQFQNNGVVDDSQLPKDRFSAERLKGVDSTLKIQPAKLEDSAVYLCASSLLGDRTDTQYFGPGTRLTVL.

The chain carries TRBV7-3 and TRBJ1-2, with TRBD1 identical over 8 bases. The length of the CDR3 is 16 residues. Germline trimming cut 5 bases from V and 8 bases from J; bases unmatched to any gene: 16. The V gene's germline CDR1 is SGHTA and CDR2 FQGTGA. The CDR3 is CASSPTRQGFEEGYTF. CDR3 DNA: TGTGCCAGCAGCCCCACCAGACAGGGGTTTGAAGAGGGCTACACCTTC.

The V gene is TRBV5-6, the J gene TRBJ1-5; D gene unclear. This CDR3 has 15 amino acids. V shed 4 bases and J shed 3 bases, with 14 bases lying between them. Germline loops: CDR1 SGHDT, CDR2 YYEEEE. The CDR3 DNA reads as TGTGCCAGCAGCCTCCGGGGATGGCCCAATCAGCCCCAGCATTTT. This translates into CASSLRGWPNQPQHF.

On this clone itself: At the DNA level, this CDR3 is encoded by other sequences in the same sample as well. The chain recombines TRBV5-1 with TRBJ2-5; possible D gene TRBD1, 6 bases. This CDR3 spans 15 amino acids. V was pared by 0 bases and J by 2 bases, with 11 bases between. CDR1 and CDR2 from the germline V gene are SGHRS and YFSETQ. The CDR3 here is CASSLAGTSQETQYF. For the CDR3, the DNA is TGCGCCAGCAGCTTGGCTGGGACATCTCAAGAGACCCAGTACTTC.

This clone was counted a single time. The chain carries TRBV6-6 and TRBJ2-7; 8 bases are shared with TRBD1. Germline lookup yields CDR1 MNHNY and CDR2 SVGAGI (reference sequence). This CDR3 has 16 residues. V shed 0 bases, J shed 6 bases, and the junction held 10 bases outside the gene matches. The CDR3 loop is CASSYSLQGGLSEQYF. In DNA, the CDR3 is TGTGCCAGCAGTTACTCGTTACAGGGGGGTTTGTCCGAGCAGTACTTC.

About this clone itself: Other DNA sequences of this sample code for an identical CDR3. The chain is built from TRBV29-1 and TRBJ2-7; D possibly matches TRBD1 or TRBD2 (5 bases each). Trimming stripped 7 bases from V and 0 bases from J, with 10 bases between. Germline CDR1 is SQVTM and CDR2 is ANQGSEA. The CDR3 extends over 12 amino acids. CDR3 in DNA: TGCAGCGCCGGGACGGACTCCTACGAGCAGTACTTC. Translated, it gives CSAGTDSYEQYF.

The gene calls are TRBV7-2 and TRBJ2-7, with 7 bases fitting TRBD1. V was pared by 5 bases and J by 3 bases, with 7 bases of the junction left unmatched. The CDR3 has 14 amino acids. Germline loops: CDR1 SGHTA, CDR2 FQGNSA. CDR3 in DNA: TGTGCCAGCAGCCCACCCAGACAGGGCTACGAGCAGTACTTC. Amino acid sequence: CASSPPRQGYEQYF.

This clone was counted once. This chain connects TRBV27 to TRBJ1-5; 10 bases line up with TRBD1. Germline CDR1 reads MNHEY; CDR2 reads SMNVEV (reference sequence). The J segment lost 4 bases and the V segment lost 5 bases, leaving 8 bases of the junction unmatched. The CDR3 loop spans 16 amino acids. The CDR3 region is CASSHRDRGGNQPQHF. The CDR3 nucleotides read TGTGCCAGCAGTCACCGGGACAGGGGAGGAAATCAGCCCCAGCATTTT.

The chain links TRBV6-1 to TRBJ1-1, with D tentatively TRBD1 (5 bases). The V end was cut by 6 bases, the J end by 3 bases, with 11 bases between. This CDR3 has 13 amino acids. CDR1 is MNHNS, CDR2 SASEGT, per germline. The CDR3 here is CASSRDRDTEAFF. The CDR3 coding sequence is TGTGCCAGCAGCCGGGACCGAGACACTGAAGCTTTCTTT.